This T cell receptor beta chain was found in a study of cytomegalovirus exposure and HLA in healthy donors (dated by TCRdb to about 2017). About the study as a whole: In an earlier analysis of several hundred of the donors, approximately 260 Gb of sequence data and 90 million to 130 million unique TCR beta sequences from 150 million to 200 million T cells were reported. Roughly 290 gigabases of sequencing data and around 85 million unique TCR sequences made up an early release that covered around 640 HLA-typed donors. Among the roughly 400 genotyped donors, about 83% belonged to the genetic ancestry cluster associated with self-reported Caucasian donors. The study was designed to test whether signatures of past pathogen exposure could be identified by cataloging public T cell receptors. Using immunosequencing, the study profiled T cell repertoires from 666 subjects and related those repertoires to cytomegalovirus serostatus. A separate validation cohort of about 110 different subjects was used in addition to the roughly 670-subject first cohort. To predict cytomegalovirus infection status, the study brought together high-throughput TCR immunosequencing, statistical association of individual TCRs with disease status, and machine learning. A later analysis re-examined previously published TCR beta repertoires from more than 600 donors and added high-resolution HLA genotyping to investigate patterns of TCR occurrence. In the later analysis, no new phenotypic data were used to find candidate immune exposures; instead, reliance was placed on TCR beta sequences and their occurrence across donors. In an earlier analysis of roughly 540 of the donors, high-throughput TCR beta sequencing was used to judge whether each TCR beta V gene segment behaved as functional or pseudogenic. Donor age, sex, ethnicity and CMV serostatus were compiled together with the repertoire data. A later genetic analysis used genome-wide SNP genotypes for about 55% of the 666 donors, treating that subset as a discovery cohort. All discovery cohort repertoires had been generated on a single sequencing platform. HLA typing included class I and class II loci at four-digit resolution. Typing coverage varied by locus: about 629-630 donors for A, B, C, DRB1 and DQB1; some 520 for DQA1; over 600 for DPA1; fewer than 480 for DPB1. Roughly 5 DR-DQ haplotypes were handled as single units for association and clustering because linkage in the cohort was strong. Among about 360 genotyped donors of the cohort, an average of around 240,000 unique TCR beta nucleotide sequences were sequenced per donor, 15% to 20% of them non-productive.

The cohort consisted of some 670 healthy bone marrow donors. Cohort members were all nominally healthy when sampled, although unrecorded immune exposures were likely present. The donor was CMV seropositive and belonged to the group of 250 to 300 seropositive cohort members. Each donor provided a peripheral blood sample, and peripheral blood mononuclear cells were used for TCR beta sequencing. The Qiagen DNeasy Blood Extraction Kit was used to extract genomic DNA from the blood cell samples. General study outcomes and caveats: The sequencing pipeline was judged likely to have produced a cluster of highly shared sequence variants as a technical artifact. In a later analysis, HLA-associated TCR beta chains were found to be more clonally expanded and to have lower generation probabilities than equally common non-associated chains. The presence/absence analyses assumed that sequencing depth was roughly uniform across donors, and that assumption may not be true. In a later analysis, most CMV-associated TCR beta chains were found to appear HLA-restricted, with HLA associations seemingly driven largely by CMV exposure. The study gave a list of roughly 150 TCR beta chains associated with cytomegalovirus. Specific HLA alleles were associated with over 15,000 TCR beta sequences at a false discovery rate of 0.05 in a later analysis. Cytomegalovirus status was reported to be diagnosed by the classifier with high specificity and sensitivity in both the original and validation cohorts. According to a later genetic analysis, donors in an Asian-associated ancestry cluster had fewer N-insertions in productive TCRs than the approximately 630-donor mean. In a later analysis, several top co-occurrence clusters were reported to appear linked to parvovirus B19, influenza, CMV and Epstein-Barr virus. Because counts were too low, around 17 rarely observed V segments, including chromosome 9 orphons, were left out of the earlier analysis of some 600 of the donors. When HLA alleles, especially DR and DQ, strongly co-occurred, TCR associations were difficult to assign to individual alleles. In an earlier analysis of some 640 of the donors, most TCR beta V segments were observed in productive rearrangements about 87% or about 30% of the time, broadly matching IMGT annotations. For the cohort, immune exposure information was limited to CMV serostatus. Correlated functional status among segregating V segments might be attributable to linkage disequilibrium, but an unknown experimental factor could not be ruled out. According to the authors, the approach could potentially be generalized to other disease states and immunological phenotypes. Because HLA typing was missing for some donors at each locus, association tests included only the typed subset. In a later analysis, the rate of TCR association differed among HLA loci, with DRB1 alleles having the most associated TCRs and HLA-C alleles having the fewest. An association between a missense DCLRE1C variant and V-gene and J-gene trimming of TCR beta chains was found in a later genetic analysis and replicated in an independent cohort. Most TCR sequences were observed very rarely across donors, whereas some public TCRs were present in many individuals. A further reported finding was that TCR beta sequences accurately predicted the HLA-A and HLA-B alleles for most subjects in the first cohort. The 87-base-pair reads could not distinguish some IMGT-functional V segments, including TRBV6-2 and TRBV6-3, so those segments were excluded. Only TCR beta chains were sequenced in this cohort, and the absence of alpha or paired-chain data limited detectable features. A few of the identified cytomegalovirus-associated TCR beta chains were confirmed in vitro to be specific for cytomegalovirus antigens.

The library was prepared using the immunoSEQ multiplex PCR assay. The multiplex PCR relied on a mix of 60 forward primers for TCR Vbeta segments and 13 reverse primers for TCR Jbeta segments. A multiplex PCR assay on genomic DNA amplified the CDR3 region of rearranged TCR beta genes. Amplified TCR beta libraries were sequenced as 87-base-pair reads on the Illumina HiSeq System. The authors' pipeline ran thus. Across the 700 or so repertoires, a later analysis counted some 81 million unique TCR beta chains, some 11 million of which were shared by at least two donors. To remove PCR and sequencing errors, raw reads were error-corrected and collapsed into unique sequences using a nearest-neighbor algorithm that merged closely related sequences. To assign V, D and J gene segments, CDR3 sequences were aligned to IMGT reference sequences. For a sequence to be retained, at least a six-nucleotide match to both a V gene segment and a J gene segment was required. A rearrangement was called productive if the CDR3 had no stop codons and remained in frame with V and J, and every other rearrangement was called non-productive. CDR3 was defined according to IMGT convention as the region running from the second conserved V-encoded cysteine to the conserved J-encoded phenylalanine. In an earlier analysis of around 540 of the donors, sequences lacking an unambiguous match to a single V gene segment were excluded. In an earlier analysis of a few hundred of the donors, V segments were called functional above 56.7% productive rearrangements and were called segregating when the between-donor standard deviation exceeded 5%. A statistical classification framework was built to diagnose cytomegalovirus status from the catalog of TCR beta chain sequences. V and J gene assignment, in a later analysis, came from comparing TCR nucleotide sequences with IMGT/GENE-DB human TR gene sequences. In a later analysis, CDR3 sequences and most-parsimonious VDJ recombination scenarios were assigned using the TCRdist pipeline. In a later analysis, each TCR beta chain was defined by its CDR3 amino acid sequence together with its V-gene family, and reads lacking a unique V-gene family were excluded. In a later analysis, 500 to 700 highly shared, low-generation-probability nucleotide sequences were removed to address suspected cross-contamination and a sequencing artifact. A later analysis calculated a clonal expansion index for each public chain from normalized within-repertoire ranks of inferred template counts. A later analysis computed generation probabilities with a VDJ recombination model fitted to out-of-frame rearrangements, and checked the results against IGoR. In a later analysis, hypergeometric tests were used to score TCR-TCR, TCR-HLA and TCR-CMV co-occurrence, with a repertoire-size bias correction applied to TCR pairs. A later analysis estimated false discovery rates by permuting HLA or CMV assignments 20 times. In a later analysis, co-occurring TCRs were grouped using DBSCAN, with TCRdist sequence similarity added in when clustering inside HLA-allele-positive subsets. For co-occurrence clustering, repertoires with fewer than 30,000 or more than 120,000 public chains were excluded, along with a handful of repertoires with anomalous nucleotide sharing. The table was pulled from immuneACCESS by TCRdb, which kept in-frame rearrangements only. Such tables lose some clones; where checked, under half of the loss comes from unresolved V genes, and the rest has no known cause. That table is the source of V, J and clone size, and D and trimming were worked out from the DNA. For this sample there are 110,000 to 150,000 clones; approximately 70% appear just once. Approximately 2% of the sample rests with the top ten.

As regards this clone: Its recognized antigen is unknown. Base qualities were left out, and no much larger clone turns up one base away.

The CDR3 numbers 14 residues from cysteine through phenylalanine. CDR3 DNA only is kept here, 42 bases in frame from base 1. The germline V gene (reference sequence) sets CDR1 to WNHNN and CDR2 to SYGVQD. For this chain, trimming is 2 bases at the V end and 9 bases at the J end, and the number of junction bases without a gene match is 9. The source of this sequence is a woman between 55 and 75 years old in good health and CMV-seropositive. The source material was PBMCs. The sequence links TRBV10-1 to TRBJ1-2, with 7 bases aligning to TRBD1. CDR3 sequence: CASSENLDRPSYTF. The DNA sequence reads TGCGCCAGCAGTGAGAACTTGGACAGGCCGAGCTACACCTTC.